The next 14 T cell receptor beta chains were all read from a single sample in a study of blood T cell repertoires in COVID-19. Profiled with immunoSEQ multiplex PCR; TCRdb holds only in-frame clones, not every one. The table lists about 120,000 clones, almost 85% of them singletons. The sample was peripheral blood. These receptors originate from a man aged 70 or older with active or convalescent COVID-19.

The genes are TRBV19 and TRBJ2-3; 7 nucleotides match TRBD2. This CDR3 spans 14 amino acids. J lost 2 bases, V lost 5 bases, and 4 bases had no gene match. Per germline, CDR1 LNHDA and CDR2 SQIVND (reference sequence). The CDR3: CASSWGGITDTQYF. The CDR3 nucleotides read TGTGCCAGTAGTTGGGGGGGGATCACAGATACGCAGTATTTT.

The chain carries TRBV5-5 and TRBJ2-7, with D possibly TRBD2 on 6 matching bases. The CDR3 covers 18 residues. V lost 0 bases, J lost 0 bases, and 19 bases lay in between. Germline V gene data show CDR1 as SGHKS and CDR2 as YYEKEE (reference sequence). CDR3 in amino acids: CASSLAPWTKRSSYEQYF. DNA for the CDR3: TGTGCCAGCAGCTTGGCCCCATGGACTAAGCGGAGCTCCTACGAGCAGTACTTC.

This clone was seen only a few times. The V and J genes are TRBV10-1 and TRBJ2-1, with D unresolved. Trimming cost V 6 bases and J 7 bases, with 13 bases left between them. The germline CDR1 and CDR2 sequences are WNHNN and SYGVQD (reference sequence). This CDR3 comprises 13 residues. The DNA for the CDR3 is TGCGCCAGCAGACCCCTAGAGAGGAATGAGCAGTTCTTC. Amino acid sequence: CASRPLERNEQFF.

CDR3 DNA: TGTGCCAGCAGTTACGGAGGGACTAATCAGCCCCAGCATTTT. Translation: CASSYGGTNQPQHF. The V call is TRBV6-5, the J call TRBJ1-5; perhaps TRBD1 as D (5 bases). Per the germline V gene, CDR1 is MNHEY and CDR2 is SVGAGI. V lost 2 bases and J lost 4, with 9 bases in between. This CDR3 contains 14 residues.

The chain links TRBV4-3 to TRBJ2-5, with D tentatively TRBD1 (6 bases). Trimming removed 0 bases from V and 10 bases from J, with 18 bases in between. The germline V gene encodes CDR1 LGHNA and CDR2 YSLEER. The length of the CDR3 is 15 residues. CDR3 nucleotide sequence: TGCGCCAGCAGCCAAGAACCAATCCCGCAAGGGGGCCAGTACTTC. Its protein is CASSQEPIPQGGQYF.

In DNA, the CDR3 is TGTGCCAGCAGCTCCGGGACAGTAGGATCACCCCTCCACTTT. It is translated as CASSSGTVGSPLHF. The chain links TRBV9 to TRBJ1-6; 7 bases align to TRBD1. J gave up 10 bases and V 4 bases, and 8 bases lay outside the gene matches. The CDR3 is 14 residues long. Germline V CDR1 and CDR2: SGDLS, YYNGEE.

The CDR3 region is CASSQFGLAGVDYNEQFF. CDR3 sequence (DNA): TGTGCCAGCAGCCAATTTGGACTAGCGGGAGTCGACTACAATGAGCAGTTCTTC. The genes are TRBV4-2 and TRBJ2-1; 13 bases fit TRBD2. The CDR3 covers 18 residues. Germline V CDR1 and CDR2: LGHNA, YNFKEQ. Unmatched junction bases numbered 7, after V lost 2 bases and J lost 3 bases.

The V call is TRBV7-2, the J call TRBJ2-3, with 11 bases matching TRBD2. In germline, CDR1 is SGHTA, CDR2 FQGNSA. The CDR3 runs to 17 residues. After removal of 2 bases from V and 6 bases from J, the junction contained 10 bases not matched to a gene. The CDR3 DNA follows: TGTGCCAGCAGCTTAAGGCCTCTAGCGGGAGGAAGGGATACGCAGTATTTT. This codes for CASSLRPLAGGRDTQYF.

The chain carries TRBV7-2 and TRBJ2-1; possible D gene TRBD1, 7 bases. V was clipped by 5 bases and J by 2 bases, with 19 bases between them. The germline CDR1 and CDR2 sequences are SGHTA and FQGNSA. The CDR3 spans 17 residues. CDR3 sequence (DNA): TGTGCCAGCAGCCCAGGGGGGAGTCAGGGCACCTACAATGAGCAGTTCTTC. Translating gives CASSPGGSQGTYNEQFF.

The rearrangement uses TRBV5-1 and TRBJ1-6; no clear D gene. The CDR3 is 13 residues long. V shed 0 bases and J shed 9 bases, with 7 bases lying between them. Germline loops: CDR1 SGHRS, CDR2 YFSETQ. CDR3 coding DNA: TGCGCCAGCAGCTTGGACAGATTTTCACCCCTCCACTTT. This sequence encodes CASSLDRFSPLHF.

This sequence joins TRBV11-3 and TRBJ2-1; 14 bases align to TRBD2. CDR1 SGHNT and CDR2 YENEEA come from the germline V gene. The CDR3 runs to 17 residues. Trimming took 5 bases from V and 2 from J; bases not matched to a gene: 5. The CDR3: CASSGLAGGPAYNEQFF. Written as DNA, the CDR3 is TGTGCCAGCAGCGGACTAGCGGGGGGTCCCGCCTACAATGAGCAGTTCTTC.

The chain has TRBV5-6 and TRBJ1-1; D uncertain. With 2 bases removed from V and 6 bases from J, the gap between germline ends came to 5 bases. CDR1 and CDR2 (germline): SGHDT, YYEEEE. The CDR3 is 11 amino acids. The CDR3: CASSFGAEAFF. Here the CDR3 DNA reads TGTGCCAGCAGCTTCGGGGCTGAAGCTTTCTTT.

V is TRBV10-3 and J is TRBJ1-2, with 8 nucleotides matching TRBD1. The CDR3 has 13 residues. J lost 7 bases, V lost 6 bases, and 7 bases had no gene match. The germline gives CDR1 ENHRY, CDR2 SYGVKD. CDR3 in DNA: TGTGCCATCAGAAATAGACAGGGGAGTGGCTACACCTTC. Encoded protein: CAIRNRQGSGYTF.

The chain has TRBV6-5 and TRBJ1-3; D not certain. CDR1 is MNHEY and CDR2 is SVGAGI in the germline V gene. The CDR3 loop spans 13 amino acids. Trimming pared 5 bases from V and 4 bases from J, leaving 9 bases between. In nucleotides, the CDR3 is TGTGCCAGCAGTCCCGAGCCAGGAAACACCATATATTTT. The encoded protein is CASSPEPGNTIYF.